The table lists the clone carrying this T cell receptor (beta chain) with a count of one. Assay used: immunoSEQ multiplex PCR; TCRdb lists only in-frame clones, some missing. The table shows just over 2,000,000 clones, with roughly 94% occurring only once. This sample was included in a study of shared clonotypes between healthy human individuals. The sample was naive CD4+ T cells sorted from blood. The subset here: CD45RA+ positively selected. The clonotype originates from a man between 18 and 29 years old in good health.

CDR3 in amino acids: CASSSLGSDSPLHF. CDR3 nucleotides: TGTGCCAGTAGTTCCCTAGGGTCGGATTCACCCCTCCACTTT. This chain connects TRBV19 to TRBJ1-6; D unresolved. The CDR3 consists of 14 residues. The germline V gene has CDR1 LNHDA and CDR2 SQIVND (reference sequence). V was trimmed by 5 bases and J by 8 bases, leaving 13 bases between them.